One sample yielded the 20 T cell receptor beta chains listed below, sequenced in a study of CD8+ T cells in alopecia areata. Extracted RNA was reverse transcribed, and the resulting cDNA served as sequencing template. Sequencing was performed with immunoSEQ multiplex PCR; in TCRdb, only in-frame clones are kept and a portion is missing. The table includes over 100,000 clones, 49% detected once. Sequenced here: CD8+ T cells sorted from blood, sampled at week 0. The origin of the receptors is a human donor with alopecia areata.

The CDR3 bases are TGTGCCAGCAGTTTTCAGGGGGCGCATGCAACTAATGAAAAACTGTTTTTT. Translating gives CASSFQGAHATNEKLFF. This rearrangement joins TRBV27 to TRBJ1-4; 8 positions match TRBD1. The CDR3 consists of 17 residues. The germline CDR1 and CDR2 sequences are MNHEY and SMNVEV (reference sequence). Trimming removed 3 bases from V and 0 bases from J; junction bases left unmatched: 6. The complete variable domain, with remaining parts taken from reference TRBV27 and TRBJ1-4, reads EAQVTQNPRYLITVTGKKLTVTCSQNMNHEYMSWYRQDPGLGLRQIYYSMNVEVTDKGDVPEGYKVSRKEKRNFPLILESPSPNQTSLYFCASSFQGAHATNEKLFFGSGTQLSVL.

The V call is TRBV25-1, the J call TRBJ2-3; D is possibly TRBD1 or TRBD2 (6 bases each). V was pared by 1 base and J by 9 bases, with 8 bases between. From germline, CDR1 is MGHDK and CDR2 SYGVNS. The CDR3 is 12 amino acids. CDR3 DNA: TGTGCCAGCAGTGAATTGGGGGGCACGCAGTATTTT. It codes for CASSELGGTQYF.

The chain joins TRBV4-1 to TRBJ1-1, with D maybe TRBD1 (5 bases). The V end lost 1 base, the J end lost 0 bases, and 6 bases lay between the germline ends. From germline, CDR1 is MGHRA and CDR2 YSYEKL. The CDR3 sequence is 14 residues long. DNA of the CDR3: TGCGCCAGCAGCCAAGCAGGGATGAACACTGAAGCTTTCTTT. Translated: CASSQAGMNTEAFF.

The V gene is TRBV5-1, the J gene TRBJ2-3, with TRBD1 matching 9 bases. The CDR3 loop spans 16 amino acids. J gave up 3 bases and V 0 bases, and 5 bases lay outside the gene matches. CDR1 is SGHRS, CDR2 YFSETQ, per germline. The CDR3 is CASSLEQGAVTDTQYF. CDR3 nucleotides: TGCGCCAGCAGCTTGGAACAGGGGGCTGTAACAGATACGCAGTATTTT.

The CDR3 region has the DNA TGTGCCAGCAGTTACCTGGGGAAGTACAATGAGCAGTTCTTC. This encodes CASSYLGKYNEQFF. This sequence joins TRBV6-5 and TRBJ2-1; D is uncertain. The CDR3 has 14 amino acids. Trimming took off 2 bases at V and 4 bases at J, with 9 bases between the two ends. The germline gives CDR1 MNHEY, CDR2 SVGAGI.

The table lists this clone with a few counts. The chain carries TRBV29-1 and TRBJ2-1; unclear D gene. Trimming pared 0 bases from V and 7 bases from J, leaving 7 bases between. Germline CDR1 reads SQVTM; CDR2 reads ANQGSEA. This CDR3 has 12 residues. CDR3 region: CSVEDGLNEQFF. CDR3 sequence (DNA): TGCAGCGTTGAAGATGGCCTTAATGAGCAGTTCTTC.

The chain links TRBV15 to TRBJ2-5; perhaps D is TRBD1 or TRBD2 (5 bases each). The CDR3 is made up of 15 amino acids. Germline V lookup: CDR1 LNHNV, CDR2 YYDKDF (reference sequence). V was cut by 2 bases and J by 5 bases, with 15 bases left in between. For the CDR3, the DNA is TGTGCCACCAGCAGACCCCTGGGACCCCACGAGACCCAGTACTTC. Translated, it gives CATSRPLGPHETQYF.

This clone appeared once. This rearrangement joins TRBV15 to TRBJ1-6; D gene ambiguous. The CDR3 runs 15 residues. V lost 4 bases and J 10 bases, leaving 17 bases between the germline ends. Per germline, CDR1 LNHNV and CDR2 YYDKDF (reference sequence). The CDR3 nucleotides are TGTGCCACCAGCACCCCGTCCTTGGGTGAATCACCCCTCCACTTT. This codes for CATSTPSLGESPLHF. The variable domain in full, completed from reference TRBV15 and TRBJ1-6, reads DAMVIQNPRYQVTQFGKPVTLSCSQTLNHNVMYWYQQKSSQAPKLLFHYYDKDFNNEADTPDNFQSRRPNTSFCFLDIRSPGLGDTAMYLCATSTPSLGESPLHFGNGTRLTVT.

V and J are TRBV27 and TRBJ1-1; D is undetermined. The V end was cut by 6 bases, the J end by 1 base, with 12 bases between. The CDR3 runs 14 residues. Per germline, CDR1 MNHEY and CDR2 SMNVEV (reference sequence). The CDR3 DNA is TGTGCCAGCAGCACCGGACGGCGGAACACTGAAGCTTTCTTT. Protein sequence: CASSTGRRNTEAFF.

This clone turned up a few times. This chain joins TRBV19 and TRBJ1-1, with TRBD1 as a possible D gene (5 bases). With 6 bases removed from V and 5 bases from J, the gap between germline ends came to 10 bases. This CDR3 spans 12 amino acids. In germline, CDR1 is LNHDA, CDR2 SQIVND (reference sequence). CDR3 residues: CASRAGMTEAFF. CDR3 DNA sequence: TGTGCCAGTAGAGCAGGGATGACTGAAGCTTTCTTT.

CDR3 sequence reads: CASSPTGGREVGYTF. In DNA form, the CDR3 reads TGTGCCAGCAGTCCTACGGGAGGCAGGGAAGTTGGCTACACCTTC. This chain joins TRBV6-5 and TRBJ1-2, with D perhaps matching TRBD1 (5 bases). Germline CDR1 and CDR2: MNHEY and SVGAGI. V dropped 5 bases and J dropped 7 bases, with 20 bases sitting between them. This CDR3 spans 15 amino acids.

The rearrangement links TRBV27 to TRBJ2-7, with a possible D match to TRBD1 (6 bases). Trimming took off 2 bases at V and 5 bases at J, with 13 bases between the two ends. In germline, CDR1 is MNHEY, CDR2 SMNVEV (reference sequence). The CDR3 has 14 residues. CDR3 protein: CASSLGLQGHEQYF. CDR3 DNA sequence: TGTGCCAGCAGTTTAGGCCTCCAGGGGCACGAGCAGTACTTC.

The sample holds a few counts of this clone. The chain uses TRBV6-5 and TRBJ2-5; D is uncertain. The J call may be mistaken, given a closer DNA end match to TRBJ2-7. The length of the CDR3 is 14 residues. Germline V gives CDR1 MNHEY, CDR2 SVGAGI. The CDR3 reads CASSYSGPTYEQYF. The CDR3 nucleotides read TGTGCCAGCAGTTACTCCGGACCCACCTACGAGCAGTACTTC.

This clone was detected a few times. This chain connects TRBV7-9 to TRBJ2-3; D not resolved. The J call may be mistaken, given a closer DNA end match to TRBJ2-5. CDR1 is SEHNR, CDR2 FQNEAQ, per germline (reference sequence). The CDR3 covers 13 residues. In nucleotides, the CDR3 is TGTGCCAGCAGCTTTCTGGGTCCGAAGACCCAGTACTTC. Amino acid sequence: CASSFLGPKTQYF.

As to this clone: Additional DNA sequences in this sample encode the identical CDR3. DNA for the CDR3: TGCAGCGTTGATCGGGGGTATGGCTACACCTTC. Protein: CSVDRGYGYTF. The chain carries TRBV29-1 and TRBJ1-2; D perhaps matches TRBD1 (5 bases). The germline V and J ends were trimmed by 3 bases and 5 bases, with 7 bases remaining between them. The CDR3 sequence is 11 residues long. Germline V gene sequence: CDR1 SQVTM, CDR2 ANQGSEA.

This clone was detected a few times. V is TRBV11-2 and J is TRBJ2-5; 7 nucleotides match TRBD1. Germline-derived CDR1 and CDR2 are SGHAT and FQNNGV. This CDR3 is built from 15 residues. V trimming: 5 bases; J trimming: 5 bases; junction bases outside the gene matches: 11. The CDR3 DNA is TGTGCCAGCAGCATAGTCCAGGGGGAGACGGAGACCCAGTACTTC. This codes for CASSIVQGETETQYF.

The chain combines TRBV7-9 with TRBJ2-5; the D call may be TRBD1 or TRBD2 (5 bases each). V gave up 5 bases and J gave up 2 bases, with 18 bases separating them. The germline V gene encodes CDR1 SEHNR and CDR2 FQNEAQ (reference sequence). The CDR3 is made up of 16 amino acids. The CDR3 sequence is CASSRAQGRGQETQYF. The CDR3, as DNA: TGTGCCAGCAGCCGGGCCCAGGGTCGGGGACAAGAGACCCAGTACTTC.

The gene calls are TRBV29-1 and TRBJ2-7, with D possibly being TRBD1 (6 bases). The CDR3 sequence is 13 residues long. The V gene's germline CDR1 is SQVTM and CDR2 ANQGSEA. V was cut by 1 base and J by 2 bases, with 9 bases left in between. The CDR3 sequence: CSVEVGQTYEQYF. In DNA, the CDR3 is TGCAGCGTTGAAGTCGGACAGACCTACGAGCAGTACTTC.

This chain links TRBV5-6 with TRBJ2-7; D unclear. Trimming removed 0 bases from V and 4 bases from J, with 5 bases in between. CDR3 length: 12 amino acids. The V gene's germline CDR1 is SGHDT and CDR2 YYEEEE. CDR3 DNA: TGTGCCAGCAGCTTGGTGGCTTACGAGCAGTACTTC. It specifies CASSLVAYEQYF.

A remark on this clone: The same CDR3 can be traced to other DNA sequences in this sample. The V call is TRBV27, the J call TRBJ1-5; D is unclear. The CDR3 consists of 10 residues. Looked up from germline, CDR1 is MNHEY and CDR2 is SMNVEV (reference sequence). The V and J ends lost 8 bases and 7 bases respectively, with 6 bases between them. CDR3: CASGYQPQHF. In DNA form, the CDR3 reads TGTGCCAGCGGGTACCAGCCCCAGCATTTT.